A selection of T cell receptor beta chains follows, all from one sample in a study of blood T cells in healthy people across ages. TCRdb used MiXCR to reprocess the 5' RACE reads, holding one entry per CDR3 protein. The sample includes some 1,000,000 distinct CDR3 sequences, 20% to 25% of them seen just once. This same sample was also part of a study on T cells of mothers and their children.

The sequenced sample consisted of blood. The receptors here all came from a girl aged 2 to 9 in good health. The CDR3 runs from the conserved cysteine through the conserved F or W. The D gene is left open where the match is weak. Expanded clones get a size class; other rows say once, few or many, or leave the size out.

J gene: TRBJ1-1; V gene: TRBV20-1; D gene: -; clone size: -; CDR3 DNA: TGCAGTGCTAGTTTTAACCTGGGGACTGAAGCTTTCTTT; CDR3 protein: CSASFNLGTEAFF
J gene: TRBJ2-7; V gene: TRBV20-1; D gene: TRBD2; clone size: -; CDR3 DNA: TGCAGTGCCTGGGGGACTAGCGGGGACAACTACGAGCAGTACTTC; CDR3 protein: CSAWGTSGDNYEQYF
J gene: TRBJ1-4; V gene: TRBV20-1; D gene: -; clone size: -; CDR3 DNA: TGCAGTGCTAGGAAGGTCTCAGGAACTGAAAAACTGTTTTTT; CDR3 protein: CSARKVSGTEKLFF
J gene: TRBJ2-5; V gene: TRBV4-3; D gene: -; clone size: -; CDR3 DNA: TGCGCCAGCAGCCAAGATCGAACCCAAGAGACCCAGTACTTC; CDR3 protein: CASSQDRTQETQYF
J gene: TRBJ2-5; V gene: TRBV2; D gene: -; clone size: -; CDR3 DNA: TGTGCCAGCAGTGCCCCCCTCAACCTCGGTGAGACCCAGTACTTC; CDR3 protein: CASSAPLNLGETQYF
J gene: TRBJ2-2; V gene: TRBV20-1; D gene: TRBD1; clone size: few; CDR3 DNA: TGCAGTGCCTTACGCAGGACAGGGGACGGGGAGCTGTTTTTT; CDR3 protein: CSALRRTGDGELFF
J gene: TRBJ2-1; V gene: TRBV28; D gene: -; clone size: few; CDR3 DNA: TGTGCCAGCAGCCCGATTGACAGGAGCCTACTAGATGAGCAGTTCTTC; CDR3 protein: CASSPIDRSLLDEQFF
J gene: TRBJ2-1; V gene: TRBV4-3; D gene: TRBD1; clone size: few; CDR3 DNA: TGCGCCAGCAGCCAAGAAAGGGACAGTCGCTACAATGAGCAGTTCTTC; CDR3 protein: CASSQERDSRYNEQFF
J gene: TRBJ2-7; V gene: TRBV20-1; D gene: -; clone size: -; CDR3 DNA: TGCAGTGCGGCCCGGGACGGGTACGAGCAGTACTTC; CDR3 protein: CSAARDGYEQYF
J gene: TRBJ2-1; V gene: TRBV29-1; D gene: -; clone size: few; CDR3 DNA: TGCAGCGGGTTAAGCCTTCGGAGCTCCTACAATGAGCAGTTCTTC; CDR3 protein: CSGLSLRSSYNEQFF
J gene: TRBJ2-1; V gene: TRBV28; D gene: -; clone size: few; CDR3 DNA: TGTGCCAGCAGTTTCGCGGGGAGCTACAATGAGCAGTTCTTC; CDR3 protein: CASSFAGSYNEQFF
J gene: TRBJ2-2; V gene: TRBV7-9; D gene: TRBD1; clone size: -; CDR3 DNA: TGTGCCAGCAGAGACAGGGATGTCGGCACCGGGGAGCTGTTTTTT; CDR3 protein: CASRDRDVGTGELFF
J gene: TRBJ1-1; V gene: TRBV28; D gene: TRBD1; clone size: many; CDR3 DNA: TGTGCCAGCAGTTTAGACAGGGTGAACACTGAAGCTTTCTTT; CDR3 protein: CASSLDRVNTEAFF
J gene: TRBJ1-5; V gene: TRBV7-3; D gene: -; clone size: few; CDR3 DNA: TGTGCCAGCAGCGAAACGGCGGGCAATCAGCCCCAGCATTTT; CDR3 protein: CASSETAGNQPQHF
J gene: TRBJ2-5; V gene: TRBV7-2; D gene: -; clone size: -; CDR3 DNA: TGTGCCAGCAGACTAGGGGGGGGCGGGAAGCAAGAGACCCAGTACTTC; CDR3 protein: CASRLGGGGKQETQYF
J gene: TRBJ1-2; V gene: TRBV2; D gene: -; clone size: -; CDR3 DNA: TGTGCCAGCGTATTACGGGGGGGCTATGGCTACACCTTC; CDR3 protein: CASVLRGGYGYTF
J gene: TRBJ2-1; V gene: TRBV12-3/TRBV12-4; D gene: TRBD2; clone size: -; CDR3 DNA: TGTGCCAGCAGCCTACTAGCGGGAGTATGGAATGAGCAGTTCTTC; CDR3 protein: CASSLLAGVWNEQFF
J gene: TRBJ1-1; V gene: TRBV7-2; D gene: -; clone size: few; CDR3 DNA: TGTGCCAGCAGCTACATGTTGACAGCCACTAATGAAGCTTTCTTT; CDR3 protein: CASSYMLTATNEAFF
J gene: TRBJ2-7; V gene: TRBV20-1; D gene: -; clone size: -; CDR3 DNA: TGCAGTGCTCCTGATGGGACCAGGGGCTACGAGCAGTACTTC; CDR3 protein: CSAPDGTRGYEQYF
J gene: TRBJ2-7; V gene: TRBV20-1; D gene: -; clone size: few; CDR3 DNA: TGCAGTGCTAGCCACTCCGGGACCTACGAGCAGTACTTC; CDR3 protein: CSASHSGTYEQYF
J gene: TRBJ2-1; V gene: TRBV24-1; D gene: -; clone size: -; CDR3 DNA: TGTGCCACCAGTGATTTACAGTACGGGGAGCAGTTCTTC; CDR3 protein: CATSDLQYGEQFF
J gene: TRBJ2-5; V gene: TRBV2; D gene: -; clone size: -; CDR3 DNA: TGTGCCAGCAGTGAATTCGGCCCCGATCGGCTTTTCCAAGAGACCCAGTACTTC; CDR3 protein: CASSEFGPDRLFQETQYF
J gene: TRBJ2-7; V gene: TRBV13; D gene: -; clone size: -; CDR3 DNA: TGTGCCAGCAGCTTTCGGACGTCCTCCTACGAGCAGTACTTC; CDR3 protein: CASSFRTSSYEQYF
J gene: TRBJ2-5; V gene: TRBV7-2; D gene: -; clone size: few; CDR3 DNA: TGTGCCAGCAGACCCGGACGGAGGGAGACCCAGTACTTC; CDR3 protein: CASRPGRRETQYF
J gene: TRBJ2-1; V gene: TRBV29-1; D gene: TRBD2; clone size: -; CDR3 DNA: TGCAGCGTTGAACTCGGGACTAGCGGGATCAATGAGCAGTTCTTC; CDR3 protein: CSVELGTSGINEQFF
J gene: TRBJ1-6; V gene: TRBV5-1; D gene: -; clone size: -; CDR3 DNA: TGCGCCAGCAGAGCCTCCAGTCGCTCCTATAATTCACCCCTCCACTTT; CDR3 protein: CASRASSRSYNSPLHF
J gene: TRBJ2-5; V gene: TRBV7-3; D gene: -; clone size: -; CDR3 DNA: TGTGCCAGCAGGAAAACAGGGCGCCCGCAAGAGACCCAGTACTTC; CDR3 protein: CASRKTGRPQETQYF
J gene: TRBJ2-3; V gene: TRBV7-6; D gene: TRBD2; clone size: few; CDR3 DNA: TGTGCCAGCAGCCCTAGCGGGAGTGGGACAGATACGCAGTATTTT; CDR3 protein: CASSPSGSGTDTQYF
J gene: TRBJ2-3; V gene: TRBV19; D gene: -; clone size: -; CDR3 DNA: TGTGCCAGTAGTATGGTTCCCACAGATACGCAGTATTTT; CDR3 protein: CASSMVPTDTQYF
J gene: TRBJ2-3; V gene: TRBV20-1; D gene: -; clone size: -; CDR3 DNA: TGCAGTGCTCGGGGTTCCTCAGATACGCAGTATTTT; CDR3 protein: CSARGSSDTQYF
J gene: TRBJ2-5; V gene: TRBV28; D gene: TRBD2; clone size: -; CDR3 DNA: TGTGCCAGCAGTTTTTGGTCGTCTAGCGGGGGGCGGGAGACCCAGTACTTC; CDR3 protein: CASSFWSSSGGRETQYF
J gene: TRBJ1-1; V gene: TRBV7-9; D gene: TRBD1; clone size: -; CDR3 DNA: TGTGCCAGCAGCTCATCCTCCGGGACAGCCTTTTCTGAAGCTTTCTTT; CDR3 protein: CASSSSSGTAFSEAFF
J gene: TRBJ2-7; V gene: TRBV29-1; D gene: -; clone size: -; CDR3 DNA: TGCAGCGTTGACAGGGAGCGGAACGAGCAGTACTTC; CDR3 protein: CSVDRERNEQYF
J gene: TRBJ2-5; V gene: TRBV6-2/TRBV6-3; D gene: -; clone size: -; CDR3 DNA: TGTGCCAGCGAATTAGGCGGAGGTTCCGGGGCCGCAGTTCCGGAGACCCAGTACTTC; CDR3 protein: CASELGGGSGAAVPETQYF
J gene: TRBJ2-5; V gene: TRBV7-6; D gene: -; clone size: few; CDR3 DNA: TGTGCCAGCAGCCCCCGGTTAGGGGCGGGGGAGACCCAGTACTTC; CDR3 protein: CASSPRLGAGETQYF
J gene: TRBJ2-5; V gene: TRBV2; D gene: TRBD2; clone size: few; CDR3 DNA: TGTGCCAGCAGTGAACGGGGACTAGCGGGAGACGAGACCCAGTACTTC; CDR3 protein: CASSERGLAGDETQYF
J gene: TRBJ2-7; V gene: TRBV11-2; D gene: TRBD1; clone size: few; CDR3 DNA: TGTGCCAGCAGCTTAGAACAGGGGGCTCCGAGCAGCTCCAGCTCCTACGAGCAGTACTTC; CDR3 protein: CASSLEQGAPSSSSSYEQYF
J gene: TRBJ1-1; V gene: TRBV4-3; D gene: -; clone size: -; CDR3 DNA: TGCGCCAGCAGCCAAGAGGCTATGGGCACTGAAGCTTTCTTT; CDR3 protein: CASSQEAMGTEAFF
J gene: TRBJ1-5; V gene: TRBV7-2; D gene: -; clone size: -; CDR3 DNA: TGTGCCAGCAGCTTAAGTGTGGTAGGGCAGCCCCAGCATTTT; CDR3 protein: CASSLSVVGQPQHF
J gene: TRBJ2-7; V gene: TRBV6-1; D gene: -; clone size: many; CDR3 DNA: TGTGCCAGCAGTGAGCACCCAGACTTAACCTACGAGCAGTACTTC; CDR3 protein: CASSEHPDLTYEQYF
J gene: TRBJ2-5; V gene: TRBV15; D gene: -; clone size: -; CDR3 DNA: TGTGCCACCAGCAGAGAGGTTCTCCGGGAGACCCAGTACTTC; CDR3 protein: CATSREVLRETQYF
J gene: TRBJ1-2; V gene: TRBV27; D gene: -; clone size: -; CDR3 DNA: TGTGCCAGCAGTATCAGGGGTGACTATGGCTACACCTTC; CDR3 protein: CASSIRGDYGYTF
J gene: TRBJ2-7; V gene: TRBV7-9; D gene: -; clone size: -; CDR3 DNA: TGTGCCAGCAGCTTCTCTGGGGACTACGAGCAGTACTTC; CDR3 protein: CASSFSGDYEQYF
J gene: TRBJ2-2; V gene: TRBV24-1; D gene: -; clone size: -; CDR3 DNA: TGTGCCACCAGGACAGCCACCGGGGAGCTGTTTTTT; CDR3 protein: CATRTATGELFF
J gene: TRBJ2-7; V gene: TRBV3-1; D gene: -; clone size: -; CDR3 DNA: TGTGCCAGCAGCCAAGAAGACGTCTTGACCAACGAGCAGTACTTC; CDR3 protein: CASSQEDVLTNEQYF
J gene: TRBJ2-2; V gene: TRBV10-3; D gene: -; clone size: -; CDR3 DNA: TGTGCCATCAGTGCGGGTCGGGATTCCACCGGGGAGCTGTTTTTT; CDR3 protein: CAISAGRDSTGELFF
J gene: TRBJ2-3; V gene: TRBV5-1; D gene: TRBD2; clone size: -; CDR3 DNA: TGCGCCAGCGGCTTGGACCCGGGACTAGGCACAGATACGCAGTATTTT; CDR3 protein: CASGLDPGLGTDTQYF
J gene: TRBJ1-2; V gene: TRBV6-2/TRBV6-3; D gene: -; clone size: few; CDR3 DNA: TGTGCCAGCAGTTACACGGGGATCCGCTATGGCTACACCTTC; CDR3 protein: CASSYTGIRYGYTF
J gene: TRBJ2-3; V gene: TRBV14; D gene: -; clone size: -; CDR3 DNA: TGTGCCAGCAGCCAGTTCATTGCAGATACGCAGTATTTT; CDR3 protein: CASSQFIADTQYF
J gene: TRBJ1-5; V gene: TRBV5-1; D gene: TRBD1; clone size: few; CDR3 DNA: TGCGCCAGCAGCTTTGAGGCAGGGGGCGGAAATCAGCCCCAGCATTTT; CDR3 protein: CASSFEAGGGNQPQHF
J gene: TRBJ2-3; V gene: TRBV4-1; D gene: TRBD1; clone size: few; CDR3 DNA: TGCGCCAGCAGCCCCTGGGGACAGTTCACAGATACGCAGTATTTT; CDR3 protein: CASSPWGQFTDTQYF
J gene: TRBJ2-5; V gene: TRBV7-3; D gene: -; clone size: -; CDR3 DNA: TGTGCCAGCAGCTACCCGCCTGGGGGGACCCAGTACTTC; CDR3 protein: CASSYPPGGTQYF
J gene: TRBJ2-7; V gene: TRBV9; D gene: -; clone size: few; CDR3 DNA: TGTGCCAGCAGCGTAGGGGTGGACTATGCCTACGAGCAGTACTTC; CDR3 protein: CASSVGVDYAYEQYF
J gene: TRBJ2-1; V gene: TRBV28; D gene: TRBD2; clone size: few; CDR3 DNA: TGTGCCAGCAGTTTTAGGAAGGTTTTACTAGCGGGCTACAATGAGCAGTTCTTC; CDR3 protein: CASSFRKVLLAGYNEQFF
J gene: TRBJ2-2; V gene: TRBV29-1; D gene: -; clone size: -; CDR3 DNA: TGCAGCGCTACTGACTTATTCAACACCGGGGAGCTGTTTTTT; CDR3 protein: CSATDLFNTGELFF